Listed here are 24 T cell receptor beta chains from one sample, sequenced in a study of cytotoxic CD8 clonotypes in ibrutinib-treated CLL. Clones were read by immunoSEQ multiplex PCR, and TCRdb kept only the in-frame ones, dropping some. The sample gives roughly 76,000 clones, around 84% of which show up once; roughly 8% is in the top ten. The sequencing here drew on PBMCs, taken at disease progression, from a patient treated with ibrutinib. The source of these receptors is a human donor with chronic lymphocytic leukemia.

CDR3 residues: CASSRGQGNTEAFF. DNA for the CDR3: TGTGCCAGCAGTCGGGGACAGGGGAACACTGAAGCTTTCTTT. The chain carries TRBV28 and TRBJ1-1; 9 positions match TRBD1. Looked up from germline, CDR1 is MDHEN and CDR2 is SYDVKM. V gave up 5 bases and J gave up 1 base; unmatched junction bases: 2. CDR3 length: 14 residues.

The chain is built from TRBV7-6 and TRBJ2-7; tentative D call: TRBD1 (6 bases). The germline gives CDR1 SGHVS, CDR2 FNYEAQ. The V end was cut by 5 bases, the J end by 3 bases, with 26 bases between. CDR3 length: 18 residues. As DNA, the CDR3 is TGTGCCAGCAGCCTCTTCCCCCAACAGGGACGAATTTACTACGAGCAGTACTTC. Translation: CASSLFPQQGRIYYEQYF. Drawing the rest from reference TRBV7-6 and TRBJ2-7, the complete variable domain is GAGVSQSPRYKVTKRGQDVALRCDPISGHVSLYWYRQALGQGPEFLTYFNYEAQQDKSGLPNDRFSAERPEGSISTLTIQRTEQRDSAMYRCASSLFPQQGRIYYEQYFGPGTRLTVT.

The V gene is TRBV6-4, the J gene TRBJ1-5; TRBD1 might be the D (5 bases). The CDR3 sequence is 17 residues long. The V end was cut by 8 bases, the J end by 8 bases, with 28 bases between. Germline V gene data show CDR1 as MRHNA and CDR2 as SNTAGT. CDR3 region: CASFKTNPGASIKPQHF. The CDR3 DNA reads as TGTGCCAGCTTTAAGACCAACCCCGGGGCCTCGATCAAGCCCCAGCATTTT.

The chain uses TRBV5-1 and TRBJ1-2; D is unresolved. Germline CDR1 and CDR2: SGHRS and YFSETQ. This CDR3 is built from 12 residues. Trimming left V 2 bases short and J 6 bases short, with 8 bases between. The CDR3 DNA reads TGCGCCAGCAGCTTTGGCCAGGATGGCTACACCTTC. This codes for CASSFGQDGYTF.

The chain carries TRBV4-1 and TRBJ2-7; perhaps TRBD1 as D (6 bases). Trimming shortened V by 7 bases and J by 7 bases, and 20 bases separated the two germline ends. CDR3 length equals 14 residues. CDR1 is MGHRA, CDR2 YSYEKL, per germline. The CDR3 DNA is TGCGCCAGCAACAAGATCCCAGGGGCGGGTGAGCAGTACTTC. It specifies CASNKIPGAGEQYF.

V and J are TRBV6-5 and TRBJ1-5; D is ambiguous. V gave up 0 bases and J gave up 2 bases, with 11 bases separating them. The V gene's germline CDR1 is MNHEY and CDR2 SVGAGI. The CDR3 spans 16 residues. The CDR3: CASSYSIVYGNQPQHF. Written as DNA, the CDR3 is TGTGCCAGCAGTTACTCGATAGTTTATGGCAATCAGCCCCAGCATTTT.

This rearrangement joins TRBV30 to TRBJ1-1, with D unclear. This CDR3 has 13 amino acids. Germline CDR1 reads GTSNPN; CDR2 reads SVGIG (reference sequence). V was trimmed by 4 bases and J by 3 bases, leaving 12 bases between them. CDR3 in DNA: TGTGCCTGGACACCCGACGGGGACACTGAAGCTTTCTTT. It codes for CAWTPDGDTEAFF.

The CDR3 DNA is TGTGCCAGCAGCTTTAAGGGGGACGCGTCCGGGGAGCTGTTTTTT. Amino acids: CASSFKGDASGELFF. J is TRBJ2-2 and V is TRBV5-4; tentatively, D is TRBD1 (6 bases). The CDR3 length is 15 residues. V was shortened by 2 bases and J by 6 bases, with 14 bases between the two germline ends. Looked up from germline, CDR1 is SGHNT and CDR2 is YYREEE (reference sequence).

This clone was seen more than once but under ten times. In DNA form, the CDR3 reads TGCGCCAGCAGCCATGTAGCGGGAGGGCCTGATGAGCAGTTCTTC. Translated: CASSHVAGGPDEQFF. The chain combines TRBV4-1 with TRBJ2-1, with 11 bases matching TRBD2. This CDR3 is 15 amino acids long. The germline V gene has CDR1 MGHRA and CDR2 YSYEKL. Trimming cost V 3 bases and J 8 bases; bases outside gene matches: 6.

The V and J genes are TRBV5-1 and TRBJ1-4; 9 bases map to TRBD1. The V gene end was trimmed by 4 bases and the J gene end by 8 bases; junction bases not matched to a gene: 6. The CDR3 has 14 amino acids. Germline CDR1 reads SGHRS; CDR2 reads YFSETQ. The CDR3 here is CASSPGTGSEKLFF. The CDR3 nucleotides are TGCGCCAGCAGCCCCGGGACAGGGAGCGAAAAACTGTTTTTT.

This chain links TRBV5-6 with TRBJ2-7; D is perhaps TRBD1 (5 bases). Germline loops: CDR1 SGHDT, CDR2 YYEEEE. CDR3 length equals 13 residues. V lost 4 bases to trimming and J lost 0 bases, with 8 bases between them. The CDR3 DNA is TGTGCCAGCAGCCTGGACATCTCCTACGAGCAGTACTTC. Amino acid sequence: CASSLDISYEQYF.

This chain links TRBV4-1 with TRBJ2-5, with TRBD2 matching over 8 bases. From germline, CDR1 is MGHRA and CDR2 YSYEKL. Losses at the gene ends were 2 bases for V and 3 bases for J; bases not matched to a gene: 8. The CDR3 spans 16 residues. The CDR3 bases are TGCGCCAGCAGCCAACCAGGAGGGACTAGGGAAGAGACCCAGTACTTC. It codes for CASSQPGGTREETQYF.

The chain joins TRBV29-1 to TRBJ2-2, with unresolved D. Trimming removed 7 bases at V and 4 bases at J, with 7 bases between. Germline assignment: CDR1 SQVTM and CDR2 ANQGSEA. The CDR3 has 11 residues. CDR3 bases: TGCAGCGCCGACTCCACCGGGGAGCTGTTTTTT. As protein: CSADSTGELFF.

The chain carries TRBV27 and TRBJ2-6; TRBD1 matches 9 bases. Germline loops: CDR1 MNHEY, CDR2 SMNVEV (reference sequence). V shed 3 bases, J shed 2 bases, and the junction held 2 bases outside the gene matches. The CDR3 extends over 16 amino acids. The CDR3 nucleotides are TGTGCCAGCAGTTTGGACAGGGGACCTGGGGCCAACGTCCTGACTTTC. Its translation: CASSLDRGPGANVLTF.

The rearrangement joins TRBV9 to TRBJ2-7; the D gene could be TRBD1 or TRBD2 (7 bases each). The ends were cut back, 3 bases at V and 4 bases at J, with 20 bases in the middle. Germline V gene data show CDR1 as SGDLS and CDR2 as YYNGEE. The CDR3 sequence is 16 residues long. CDR3 DNA sequence: TGTGCCAGCAGCGCCGGGGAGGGGGCAGGGTCGTACGAGCAGTACTTC. This encodes CASSAGEGAGSYEQYF.

The chain carries TRBV6-6 and TRBJ1-1; D is unresolved. Trimming shortened V by 7 bases and J by 1 base, and 10 bases separated the two germline ends. The CDR3 has 13 amino acids. Germline CDR1 MNHNY, CDR2 SVGAGI (reference sequence). CDR3: CASTNSANTEAFF. CDR3 DNA: TGTGCCAGCACGAACAGCGCGAACACTGAAGCTTTCTTT.

This clone has only one observation. The rearrangement links TRBV6-1 to TRBJ2-3; D is perhaps TRBD1 (6 bases). The CDR3 contains 17 residues. Germline V gives CDR1 MNHNS, CDR2 SASEGT. The ends were cut back, 4 bases at V and 4 bases at J, with 21 bases in the middle. The CDR3 nucleotides are TGTGCCAGCAGTGTCGCGTCGGCAGGGGTCCTAGCAGATACGCAGTATTTT. Its translation: CASSVASAGVLADTQYF.

The chain joins TRBV4-1 to TRBJ1-3, with unresolved D. V dropped 2 bases and J dropped 0 bases, with 11 bases sitting between them. CDR1 and CDR2 (germline): MGHRA, YSYEKL. This CDR3 comprises 16 residues. The CDR3 region is CASSQPREDSGNTIYF. CDR3 sequence (DNA): TGCGCCAGCAGCCAACCCCGGGAAGACTCTGGAAACACCATATATTTT.

J is TRBJ1-3 and V is TRBV5-1; no firm D call. The V and J ends lost 0 bases and 3 bases respectively, with 10 bases between them. CDR1 and CDR2 from the germline V gene are SGHRS and YFSETQ. CDR3 length equals 15 residues. CDR3 residues: CASSLADFGGNTIYF. The CDR3 DNA reads as TGCGCCAGCAGCTTGGCCGACTTTGGTGGAAACACCATATATTTT. Using reference TRBV5-1 and TRBJ1-3 for the parts outside the CDR3, the full variable domain is KAGVTQTPRYLIKTRGQQVTLSCSPISGHRSVSWYQQTPGQGLQFLFEYFSETQRNKGNFPGRFSGRQFSNSRSEMNVSTLELGDSALYLCASSLADFGGNTIYFGEGSWLTVV.

This chain connects TRBV28 to TRBJ2-7; 8 bases align to TRBD2. Germline assignment: CDR1 MDHEN and CDR2 SYDVKM. V was clipped by 7 bases and J by 2 bases; unmatched bases: 7. The CDR3 is 14 amino acids. The CDR3 reads CASTGSGGTYEQYF. The CDR3 coding sequence is TGTGCCAGCACCGGCAGCGGGGGTACCTACGAGCAGTACTTC. Combining the CDR3 with reference TRBV28 and TRBJ2-7 gives the whole variable domain DVKVTQSSRYLVKRTGEKVFLECVQDMDHENMFWYRQDPGLGLRLIYFSYDVKMKEKGDIPEGYSVSREKKERFSLILESASTNQTSMYLCASTGSGGTYEQYFGPGTRLTVT.

This rearrangement joins TRBV5-1 to TRBJ1-6, with D possibly TRBD1 on 6 matching bases. The germline V gene encodes CDR1 SGHRS and CDR2 YFSETQ. Trimming left V 7 bases short and J 6 bases short, with 14 bases between. This CDR3 has 14 residues. The CDR3 region has the DNA TGCGCCAGCGGATCCGGGGGGCTTAATTCACCCCTCCACTTT. Translating gives CASGSGGLNSPLHF.

The sample holds a few counts of this clone. The chain couples TRBV28 to TRBJ1-6; weak D call: TRBD1 (6 bases). V was shortened by 6 bases and J by 10 bases, with 22 bases between the two germline ends. CDR3 length: 16 amino acids. Germline V CDR1 and CDR2: MDHEN, SYDVKM. In DNA form, the CDR3 reads TGTGCCAGCAGGCAGGGGCGAAGGCGGAAAAAATCACCCCTCCACTTT. This codes for CASRQGRRRKKSPLHF.

A few counts support this clone. V is TRBV6-5 and J is TRBJ1-5; D call uncertain. The V gene lost 6 bases and the J gene lost 2 bases, with 14 bases spanning the gap. The CDR3 extends over 15 amino acids. CDR1 is MNHEY, CDR2 SVGAGI, per germline. CDR3 nucleotide sequence: TGTGCCAGCAGAAAAAACGGTCATGGCAATCAGCCCCAGCATTTT. Protein sequence: CASRKNGHGNQPQHF.

The sample holds a few counts of this clone. This CDR3 is also generated by other DNA sequences in the sample. This chain uses TRBV5-7 with TRBJ2-5; 7 nucleotides line up with TRBD1. TRBV5-7 is labeled an ORF, and its function is uncertain. Trimming took 4 bases from V and 0 from J; bases not matched to a gene: 3. This CDR3 has 14 residues. The DNA of the CDR3 is TGTGCCAGCAGCCTCACAGGGGACCAAGAGACCCAGTACTTC. Amino acids: CASSLTGDQETQYF.